Each of the 22 T cell receptor beta chains below was sequenced from the same sample in a study of persistence of HIV-infected CD4 T cells. Antigens of these TCRs are unknown. Stimulation used around 9.1 ug/mL lysate from CMV-infected fibroblasts. CD4+ T cells upregulating both CD40 ligand and CD69 were sorted as responding cells. Sequencing used immunoSEQ version 4 in survey mode. Sequencing was performed with immunoSEQ multiplex PCR; in TCRdb, only in-frame clones are kept and a portion is missing. The data contain around 20,000 clones, around three quarters of them singletons. Here the sequenced sample was CD4+ T cells sorted from PBMCs after 18-hour stimulation, taken from a patient who received antiretroviral therapy. The receptors here all came from an adult man with HIV who was CMV-seropositive.

The chain couples TRBV6-1 to TRBJ1-1; the D gene is possibly TRBD1 (6 bases). V lost 3 bases, J lost 5 bases, and 16 bases lay in between. Germline lookup yields CDR1 MNHNS and CDR2 SASEGT. The CDR3 extends over 15 amino acids. CDR3 bases: TGTGCCAGCAGTGACGTCACAGGGAGAAGAACTGAAGCTTTCTTT. Protein product: CASSDVTGRRTEAFF.

This clone is a singleton in its sample. The J gene is TRBJ2-1, the V gene TRBV24-1, with D possibly matching TRBD2 (5 bases). This CDR3 region has 12 residues. CDR1 is KGHDR and CDR2 is SFDVKD in the germline V gene. V was shortened by 4 bases and J by 5 bases, with 5 bases between the two germline ends. The CDR3 is CATSERDNEQFF. CDR3 in DNA: TGTGCCACCAGTGAGCGGGACAATGAGCAGTTCTTC.

This clone was counted a few times. The chain is built from TRBV3-1 (or the pseudogene TRBV3-2) and TRBJ1-4, with D maybe TRBD1 (5 bases). The CDR3 is made up of 16 amino acids. The germline V gene has CDR1 LGHDT and CDR2 YNNKEL (reference sequence). Trimming took off 4 bases at V and 5 bases at J, with 17 bases between the two ends. CDR3 in amino acids: CASSLRKAGRNEKLFF. DNA of the CDR3: TGTGCCAGCAGCCTCCGTAAGGCAGGGCGGAATGAAAAACTGTTTTTT.

This chain connects TRBV2 to TRBJ1-6, with D possibly matching TRBD1 (5 bases). Looked up from germline, CDR1 is SNHLY and CDR2 is FYNNEI. The CDR3 has 15 residues. The ends were cut back, 7 bases at V and 0 bases at J, with 10 bases in the middle. The CDR3 DNA follows: TGTGCCAGCACCCCCGACAGCTCCTATAATTCACCCCTCCACTTT. Translated: CASTPDSSYNSPLHF.

The V gene is TRBV6-1, the J gene TRBJ2-3, with TRBD1 as a possible D gene (5 bases). This CDR3 contains 16 residues. Per the germline V gene, CDR1 is MNHNS and CDR2 is SASEGT. The ends were cut back, 4 bases at V and 2 bases at J, with 16 bases in the middle. The CDR3 nucleotides are TGTGCCAGCAGTGGACAGTTCCCCAGACTCACAGATACGCAGTATTTT. It translates to CASSGQFPRLTDTQYF.

The chain couples TRBV12-1 to TRBJ2-3. TRBV12-1 is flagged as a pseudogene. CDR3 length equals 13 residues. This CDR3 is CASLPGRTDTQYF. The CDR3 DNA follows: TGTGCCAGCCTTCCGGGCCGCACAGATACGCAGTATTTT.

The chain has TRBV10-3 and TRBJ1-1, with 7 bases identical to TRBD1. Germline CDR1 is ENHRY and CDR2 is SYGVKD. This CDR3 region has 15 residues. The ends lost 0 bases at V and 7 bases at J; junction bases unmatched: 8. The CDR3 region is CAISESTEGAGEAFF. CDR3 bases: TGTGCCATCAGTGAGTCAACGGAGGGGGCAGGTGAAGCTTTCTTT.

The V gene is TRBV19, the J gene TRBJ1-6; D possibly corresponds to TRBD1 (6 bases). The CDR3 is made up of 13 amino acids. Trimming took off 6 bases at V and 10 bases at J, with 13 bases between the two ends. CDR1 is LNHDA, CDR2 SQIVND, per germline (reference sequence). CDR3 nucleotides: TGTGCCAGTAGGTCGACAGGAGGCTCACCCCTCCACTTT. Encoded protein: CASRSTGGSPLHF.

This chain connects TRBV5-1 to TRBJ2-2; TRBD1 might be the D (6 bases). CDR1 and CDR2 (germline): SGHRS, YFSETQ. This CDR3 is built from 16 residues. V was clipped by 0 bases and J by 2 bases, with 11 bases between them. The CDR3 region has the DNA TGCGCCAGCAGCTTGGGACAGGCGTATAACACCGGGGAGCTGTTTTTT. Protein: CASSLGQAYNTGELFF.

The chain carries TRBV5-5 and TRBJ1-3, with D possibly TRBD1 on 6 matching bases. The CDR3 covers 15 residues. Germline assignment: CDR1 SGHKS and CDR2 YYEKEE (reference sequence). V was clipped by 0 bases and J by 4 bases, with 11 bases between them. CDR3 coding DNA: TGTGCCAGCAGCTTGGACACAGGGACAGGAAACACCATATATTTT. Translation gives CASSLDTGTGNTIYF.

This clone was seen only once. The same CDR3 can be traced to other DNA sequences in this sample. The chain employs TRBV19 and TRBJ1-5; a weak D match, TRBD1 (5 bases). The CDR3 extends over 15 amino acids. The germline V gene encodes CDR1 LNHDA and CDR2 SQIVND (reference sequence). V was shortened by 3 bases and J by 0 bases, with 9 bases between the two germline ends. In nucleotides, the CDR3 is TGTGCCAGTAGTATGAGGGGCTCTAGCAATCAGCCCCAGCATTTT. It encodes CASSMRGSSNQPQHF.

CDR3 DNA sequence: TGTGCCAGCAGCTTGGGGCAGGGGTTTGGCTACACCTTC. Protein sequence: CASSLGQGFGYTF. The chain joins TRBV5-5 to TRBJ1-2; perhaps TRBD1 as D (6 bases). The V gene lost 0 bases and the J gene lost 7 bases, with 10 bases spanning the gap. This CDR3 is built from 13 residues. Germline loops: CDR1 SGHKS, CDR2 YYEKEE (reference sequence).

J is TRBJ1-1 and V is TRBV6-5; 7 bases are a match to TRBD1. The germline V gene has CDR1 MNHEY and CDR2 SVGAGI. Unmatched junction bases numbered 7, after V lost 4 bases and J lost 5 bases. This CDR3 has 14 residues. The CDR3 protein is CASSSRQGYTEAFF. CDR3 bases: TGTGCCAGCAGTTCCCGACAGGGTTATACTGAAGCTTTCTTT.

The chain has TRBV19 and TRBJ1-2; D call uncertain. V was clipped by 5 bases and J by 2 bases, with 18 bases between them. CDR1 is LNHDA, CDR2 SQIVND, per germline (reference sequence). The CDR3 extends over 16 amino acids. CDR3 in DNA: TGTGCCAGTAGTCCGCCGTTGTGGAGCCAAAACTATGGCTACACCTTC. Encoded protein: CASSPPLWSQNYGYTF. The full variable domain, rest sourced from reference TRBV19 and TRBJ1-2, is DGGITQSPKYLFRKEGQNVTLSCEQNLNHDAMYWYRQDPGQGLRLIYYSQIVNDFQKGDIAEGYSVSREKKESFPLTVTSAQKNPTAFYLCASSPPLWSQNYGYTFGSGTRLTVV.

CDR3 DNA sequence: TGCGCCAGCAGCGACGGGACTAGGCACTACAATGAGCAGTTCTTC. Translating it yields CASSDGTRHYNEQFF. The chain joins TRBV10-1 to TRBJ2-1; the match to TRBD2 covers 8 bases. V lost 6 bases to trimming and J lost 3 bases; unmatched junction nucleotides: 7. The CDR3 is made up of 15 amino acids. The V gene's germline CDR1 is WNHNN and CDR2 SYGVQD (reference sequence).

J is TRBJ2-7 and V is TRBV9; D is ambiguous. CDR1 is SGDLS, CDR2 YYNGEE, per germline. Trimming removed 0 bases at V and 0 bases at J, with 13 bases between. The CDR3 runs to 16 residues. The CDR3 is CASSVGVGQASYEQYF. The DNA for the CDR3 is TGTGCCAGCAGCGTAGGGGTCGGGCAGGCCTCCTACGAGCAGTACTTC.

Only one count was recorded for this clone. The V gene is TRBV19, the J gene TRBJ1-6, with TRBD1 as a possible D gene (5 bases). Germline CDR1 and CDR2: LNHDA and SQIVND (reference sequence). The length of the CDR3 is 14 residues. Trimming removed 6 bases from V and 7 bases from J, with 13 bases in between. The CDR3 region is CASRTRQKNSPLHF. The CDR3 DNA follows: TGTGCCAGTAGAACTCGACAGAAAAATTCACCCCTCCACTTT.

This sequence joins TRBV11-3 and TRBJ1-4; no clear D. CDR1 is SGHNT, CDR2 YENEEA, per germline. CDR3 size: 16 residues. V was pared by 5 bases and J by 0 bases, with 13 bases between. This chain's CDR3 is CASSAQARATNEKLFF. Here the CDR3 DNA reads TGTGCCAGCAGCGCCCAAGCAAGGGCAACTAATGAAAAACTGTTTTTT.

The chain employs TRBV19 and TRBJ1-2; 7 bases match TRBD1. The ends lost 5 bases at V and 7 bases at J; junction bases unmatched: 19. There are 17 residues in the CDR3. The germline CDR1 and CDR2 sequences are LNHDA and SQIVND (reference sequence). CDR3 region: CASSFDASDRLGGGYTF. The CDR3, as DNA: TGTGCCAGTAGTTTTGATGCTTCGGACAGGCTCGGGGGTGGCTACACCTTC.

This clone is medium-sized (0.01 to 0.1%) in the sample. The chain employs TRBV4-1 and TRBJ1-4; 9 bases map to TRBD1. The J segment lost 5 bases and the V segment lost 4 bases, leaving 5 bases of the junction unmatched. The V gene's germline CDR1 is MGHRA and CDR2 YSYEKL. This CDR3 spans 15 amino acids. CDR3 in DNA: TGCGCCAGCAGCCGTCCCGGGACAGGGAATGAAAAACTGTTTTTT. It yields the protein CASSRPGTGNEKLFF.

The chain is built from TRBV1 and TRBJ2-3; the table assigns TRBD2, which was not confirmed against the DNA. TRBV1 is a known pseudogene. This CDR3 is 16 amino acids long. This CDR3 reads CTSSQPQAGGTDTQYF. The DNA for the CDR3 is TGCACCAGCAGCCAACCCCAGGCGGGGGGCACAGATACGCAGTATTTT.

This sequence joins TRBV5-4 and TRBJ1-6, with D possibly TRBD1 on 5 matching bases. Germline V gene sequence: CDR1 SGHNT, CDR2 YYREEE (reference sequence). Between the trimmed V and J ends, which lost 5 bases and 6 bases, there was a span of 9 bases. CDR3 length: 13 residues. CDR3 in DNA: TGTGCCAGCAGTGGGACGGTTAATTCACCCCTCCACTTT. Encoded protein: CASSGTVNSPLHF.